This T cell receptor beta chain was sequenced during a study of T-cell reconstitution after alpha-beta-depleted transplantation in children. For TCRbeta, the library was prepared with unique molecular identifiers. MiXCR, run by TCRdb on the PCR reads, gives a single entry per CDR3 protein. The data contain around 360,000 distinct CDR3 sequences, under 13% of them seen just once; the ten biggest clones take up 2% to 2.5%. Sequencing was performed on PBMCs from the stem cell graft donor, taken from the stem cell graft. The TCR comes from a human donor who donated a stem cell graft to a child with acute lymphoblastic leukemia.

CDR3 in DNA: TGTGCCAGCAGTTACTCGGGGAACCTGAGGGATGAAAAACTGTTTTTT. Translated, it gives CASSYSGNLRDEKLFF. This chain links TRBV6-5 with TRBJ1-4, with D uncertain. CDR1 is MNHEY, CDR2 SVGAGI, per germline. This CDR3 region has 16 residues. With 0 bases removed from V and 6 bases from J, the gap between germline ends came to 14 bases.